This T cell receptor beta chain was identified during a study of cytotoxic CD8 clonotypes in ibrutinib-treated CLL. The wider study: Patient counts were about a dozen relapsed/refractory, over 14 treatment-naive and about 18 IGHV unmutated.

This clone was detected only a few times. Libraries were prepared by immunoSEQ multiplex PCR; TCRdb keeps only in-frame clonotypes and omits some of them. The top ten hold 9.5% to 15% of the sample, which has some 150,000 clones, roughly three quarters seen once. For TCR beta libraries, about 2 micrograms of genomic DNA were obtained from cryopreserved PBMCs. The sample here was PBMCs, taken after 12 months of ibrutinib treatment. The sequence was collected from a human donor with chronic lymphocytic leukemia.

This CDR3 is CASSKDGQNEKLFF. For the CDR3, the DNA is TGTGCCAGCAGCAAGGACGGTCAAAATGAAAAACTGTTTTTT. The genes are TRBV5-4 and TRBJ1-4; D is unresolved. Trimming removed 4 bases from V and 5 bases from J, with 12 bases in between. CDR1 is SGHNT and CDR2 is YYREEE in the germline V gene (reference sequence). The CDR3 totals 14 residues.